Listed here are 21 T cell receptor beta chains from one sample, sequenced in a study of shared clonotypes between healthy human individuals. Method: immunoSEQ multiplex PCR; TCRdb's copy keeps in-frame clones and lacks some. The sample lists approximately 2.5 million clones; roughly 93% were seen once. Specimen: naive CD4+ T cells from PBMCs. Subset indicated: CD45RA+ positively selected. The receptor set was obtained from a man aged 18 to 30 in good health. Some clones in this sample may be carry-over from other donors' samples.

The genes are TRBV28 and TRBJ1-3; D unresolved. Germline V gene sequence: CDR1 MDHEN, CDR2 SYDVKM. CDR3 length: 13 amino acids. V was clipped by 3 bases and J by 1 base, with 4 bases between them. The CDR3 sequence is CASSLKSGNTIYF. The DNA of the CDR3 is TGTGCCAGCAGTTTGAAGTCTGGAAACACCATATATTTT.

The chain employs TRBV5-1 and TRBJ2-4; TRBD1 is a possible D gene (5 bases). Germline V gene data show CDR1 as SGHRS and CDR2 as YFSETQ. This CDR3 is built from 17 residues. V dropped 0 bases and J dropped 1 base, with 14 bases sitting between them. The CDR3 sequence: CASSLVQGMIAKNIQYF. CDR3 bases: TGCGCCAGCAGCTTGGTGCAGGGTATGATTGCCAAAAACATTCAGTACTTC.

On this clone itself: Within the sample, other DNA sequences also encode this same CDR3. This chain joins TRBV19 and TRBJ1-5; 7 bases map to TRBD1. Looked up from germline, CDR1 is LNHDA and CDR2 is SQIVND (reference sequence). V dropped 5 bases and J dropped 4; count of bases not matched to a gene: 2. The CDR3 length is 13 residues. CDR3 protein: CASSPDRNQPQHF. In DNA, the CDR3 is TGTGCCAGTAGTCCGGACAGGAATCAGCCCCAGCATTTT.

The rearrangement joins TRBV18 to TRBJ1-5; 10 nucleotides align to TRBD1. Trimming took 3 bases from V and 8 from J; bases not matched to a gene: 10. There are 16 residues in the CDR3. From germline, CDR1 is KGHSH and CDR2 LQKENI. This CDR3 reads CASSPPSGTGEKPQHF. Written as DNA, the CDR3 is TGTGCCAGCTCACCGCCATCGGGGACAGGGGAGAAGCCCCAGCATTTT.

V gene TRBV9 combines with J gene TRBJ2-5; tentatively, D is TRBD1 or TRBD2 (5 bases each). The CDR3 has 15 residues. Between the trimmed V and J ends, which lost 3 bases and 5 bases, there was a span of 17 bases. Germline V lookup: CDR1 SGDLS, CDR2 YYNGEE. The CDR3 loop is CASSAMGRVFETQYF. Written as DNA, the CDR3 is TGTGCCAGCAGCGCCATGGGACGTGTTTTTGAGACCCAGTACTTC.

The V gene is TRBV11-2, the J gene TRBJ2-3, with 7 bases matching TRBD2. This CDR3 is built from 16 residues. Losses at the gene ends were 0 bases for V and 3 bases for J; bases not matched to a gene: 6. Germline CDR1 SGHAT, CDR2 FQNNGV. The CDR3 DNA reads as TGTGCCAGCAGCTTAGATGGGGCTAGCGGTACAGATACGCAGTATTTT. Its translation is CASSLDGASGTDTQYF.

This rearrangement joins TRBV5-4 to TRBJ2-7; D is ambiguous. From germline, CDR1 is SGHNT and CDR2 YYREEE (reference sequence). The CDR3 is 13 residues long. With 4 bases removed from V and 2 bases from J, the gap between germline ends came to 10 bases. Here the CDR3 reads CASSQTSAYEQYF. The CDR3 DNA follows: TGTGCCAGCAGCCAGACTTCGGCCTACGAGCAGTACTTC.

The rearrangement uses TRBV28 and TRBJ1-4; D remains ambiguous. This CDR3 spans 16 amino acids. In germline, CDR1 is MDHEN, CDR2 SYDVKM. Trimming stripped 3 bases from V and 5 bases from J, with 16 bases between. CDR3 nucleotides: TGTGCCAGCAGTTTTCGGCGTCTACACAAAAATGAAAAACTGTTTTTT. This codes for CASSFRRLHKNEKLFF. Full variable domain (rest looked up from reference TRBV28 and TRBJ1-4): DVKVTQSSRYLVKRTGEKVFLECVQDMDHENMFWYRQDPGLGLRLIYFSYDVKMKEKGDIPEGYSVSREKKERFSLILESASTNQTSMYLCASSFRRLHKNEKLFFGSGTQLSVL.

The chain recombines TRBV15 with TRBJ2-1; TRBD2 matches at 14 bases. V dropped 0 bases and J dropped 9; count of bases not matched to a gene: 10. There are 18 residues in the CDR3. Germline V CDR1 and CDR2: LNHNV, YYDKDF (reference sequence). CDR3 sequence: CATSRDPLTSGRVSEQFF. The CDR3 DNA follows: TGTGCCACCAGCAGAGATCCTTTGACTAGCGGGAGGGTAAGTGAGCAGTTCTTC.

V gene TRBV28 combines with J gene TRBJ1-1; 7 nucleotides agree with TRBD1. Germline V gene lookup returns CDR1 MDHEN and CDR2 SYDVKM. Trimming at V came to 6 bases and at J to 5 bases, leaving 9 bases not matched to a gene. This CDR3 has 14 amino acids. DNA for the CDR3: TGTGCCAGCAGACCGCCAGGGGGAGGAACTGAAGCTTTCTTT. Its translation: CASRPPGGGTEAFF.

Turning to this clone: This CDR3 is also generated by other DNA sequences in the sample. The CDR3 DNA follows: TGTGCCAGCAGCCGACTAGCGGGTTCCTACGAGCAGTACTTC. Encoded protein: CASSRLAGSYEQYF. The V call is TRBV7-2, the J call TRBJ2-7; 10 nucleotides align to TRBD2. In germline, CDR1 is SGHTA, CDR2 FQGNSA. Trimming took 5 bases from V and 1 from J; bases not matched to a gene: 2. This CDR3 is built from 14 residues. Full variable domain (rest looked up from reference TRBV7-2 and TRBJ2-7): GAGVSQSPSNKVTEKGKDVELRCDPISGHTALYWYRQSLGQGLEFLIYFQGNSAPDKSGLPSDRFSAERTGGSVSTLTIQRTQQEDSAVYLCASSRLAGSYEQYFGPGTRLTVT.

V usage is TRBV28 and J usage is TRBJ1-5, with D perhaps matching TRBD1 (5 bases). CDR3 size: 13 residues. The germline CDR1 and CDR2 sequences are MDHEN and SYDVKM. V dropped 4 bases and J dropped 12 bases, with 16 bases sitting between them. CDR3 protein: CASSSQGPVLQHF. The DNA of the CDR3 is TGTGCCAGCAGTTCTCAGGGACCAGTACTCCAGCATTTT.

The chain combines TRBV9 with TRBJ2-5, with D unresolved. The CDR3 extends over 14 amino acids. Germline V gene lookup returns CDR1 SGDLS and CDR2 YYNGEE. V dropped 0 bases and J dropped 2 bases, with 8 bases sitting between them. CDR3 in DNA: TGTGCCAGCAGCGTAGGTTCAGTTCAAGAGACCCAGTACTTC. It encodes CASSVGSVQETQYF.

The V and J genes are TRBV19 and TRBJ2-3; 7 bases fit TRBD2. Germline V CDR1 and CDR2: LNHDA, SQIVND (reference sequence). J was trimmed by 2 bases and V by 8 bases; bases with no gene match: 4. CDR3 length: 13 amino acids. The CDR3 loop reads CASWDYPTDTQYF. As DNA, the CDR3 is TGTGCCAGTTGGGACTACCCCACAGATACGCAGTATTTT.

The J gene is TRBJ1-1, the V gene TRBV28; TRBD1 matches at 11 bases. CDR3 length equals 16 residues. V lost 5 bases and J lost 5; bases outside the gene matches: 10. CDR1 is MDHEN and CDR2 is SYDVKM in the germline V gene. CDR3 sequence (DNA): TGTGCCAGCAGTCCACGCGGACAGGGGGCGAGGACTGAAGCTTTCTTT. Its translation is CASSPRGQGARTEAFF.

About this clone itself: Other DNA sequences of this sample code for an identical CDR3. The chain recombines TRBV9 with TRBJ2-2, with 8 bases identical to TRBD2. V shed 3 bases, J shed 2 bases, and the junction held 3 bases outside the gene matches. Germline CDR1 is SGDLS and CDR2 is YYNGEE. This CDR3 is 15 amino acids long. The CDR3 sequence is CASSAGLANTGELFF. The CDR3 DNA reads TGTGCCAGCAGCGCCGGACTAGCAAACACCGGGGAGCTGTTTTTT.

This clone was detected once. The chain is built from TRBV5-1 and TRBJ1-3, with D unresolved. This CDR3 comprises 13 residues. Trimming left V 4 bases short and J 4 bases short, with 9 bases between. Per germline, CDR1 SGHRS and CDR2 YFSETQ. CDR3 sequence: CASSIGSGNTIYF. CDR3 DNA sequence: TGCGCCAGCAGCATCGGCTCGGGAAACACCATATATTTT.

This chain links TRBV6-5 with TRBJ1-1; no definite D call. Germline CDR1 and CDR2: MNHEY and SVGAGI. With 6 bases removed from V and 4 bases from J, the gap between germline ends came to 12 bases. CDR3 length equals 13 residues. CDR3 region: CASSFVAATEAFF. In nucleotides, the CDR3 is TGTGCCAGCAGCTTCGTGGCAGCCACTGAAGCTTTCTTT.

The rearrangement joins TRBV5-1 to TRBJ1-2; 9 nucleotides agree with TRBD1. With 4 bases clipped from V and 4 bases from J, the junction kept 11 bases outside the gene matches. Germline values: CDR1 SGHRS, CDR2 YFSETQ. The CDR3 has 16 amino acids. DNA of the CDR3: TGCGCCAGCAGCGGGAATCCGTCGGGACAGGGCTATGGCTACACCTTC. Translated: CASSGNPSGQGYGYTF.

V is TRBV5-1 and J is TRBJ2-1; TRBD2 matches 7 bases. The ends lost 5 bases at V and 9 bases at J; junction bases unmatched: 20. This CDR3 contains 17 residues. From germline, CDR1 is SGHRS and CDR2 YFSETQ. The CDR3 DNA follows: TGCGCCAGCAGTCCGGGCGCGCGGGCGGGAGATTTGCGTGAGCAGTTCTTC. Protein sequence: CASSPGARAGDLREQFF.

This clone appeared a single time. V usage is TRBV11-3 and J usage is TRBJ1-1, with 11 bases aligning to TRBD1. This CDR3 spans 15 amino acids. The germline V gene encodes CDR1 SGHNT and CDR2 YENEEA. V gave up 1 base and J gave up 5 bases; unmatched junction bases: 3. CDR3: CASSLGGTGGTEAFF. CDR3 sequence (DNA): TGTGCCAGCAGCTTAGGTGGGACAGGGGGAACTGAAGCTTTCTTT.